This T cell receptor (beta chain) was observed in a study of early stage breast cancer tumors. Study information: Of some 17 invasive breast tumors, about a dozen were hormone receptor-positive, HER2-negative.

Roughly 19-50 mg of tissue was diced for each tumor. Generated by immunoSEQ multiplex PCR, the TCRdb table keeps only in-frame clones and is missing some. The profile covers about 3,500 clones, with 55% to 75% appearing a single time and roughly a sixth taken by the ten largest. The CDR3 contains 14 residues. Trimming removed 2 bases at V and 12 bases at J, with 19 bases between. Germline V gene data show CDR1 as MNHEY and CDR2 as SVGAGI. The sequence derives from a person between 35 and 49 years old with breast cancer. Sample: breast tumor tissue. The chain is built from TRBV6-5 and TRBJ1-1, with D uncertain. The CDR3 loop reads CASSYDLGPGRTFF. Written as DNA, the CDR3 is TGTGCCAGCAGTTACGACTTGGGCCCGGGAAGGACTTTCTTT.